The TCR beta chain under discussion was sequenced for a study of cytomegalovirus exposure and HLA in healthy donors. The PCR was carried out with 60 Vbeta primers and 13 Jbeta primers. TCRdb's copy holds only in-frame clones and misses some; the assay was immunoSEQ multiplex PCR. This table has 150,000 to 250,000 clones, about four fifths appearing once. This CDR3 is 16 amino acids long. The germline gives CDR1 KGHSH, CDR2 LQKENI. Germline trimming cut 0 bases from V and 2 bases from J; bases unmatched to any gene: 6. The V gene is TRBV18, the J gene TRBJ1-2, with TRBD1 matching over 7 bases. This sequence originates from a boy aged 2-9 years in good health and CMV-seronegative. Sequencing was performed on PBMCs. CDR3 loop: CASSPPRGRMNYGYTF. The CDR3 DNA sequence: TGTGCCAGCTCACCACCGAGGGGGCGCATGAACTATGGCTACACCTTC.